The subject of this entry is one T cell receptor beta chain. The CDR3 runs 15 residues. V was pared by 2 bases and J by 4 bases, with 4 bases of the junction left unmatched. Germline values: CDR1 SNHLY, CDR2 FYNNEI. The data derive from a study of blood T cell repertoires in COVID-19. Authors' analysis steps: For nucleated cells, counts were estimated from reference gene primer amplification. Measured with immunoSEQ multiplex PCR; TCRdb has only the in-frame clones, and not every one. V, J and clone size are taken as reported in that table, and D and trimming were inferred from the DNA itself. The sample carries around 390,000 clones, approximately 87% recorded once. The participants were between 18 and 89 years old and came from under 25 US areas.

Sequences were obtained from PBMCs or T cells enriched from blood (not recorded which). The rearrangement links TRBV2 to TRBJ2-7; 11 nucleotides line up with TRBD1. This sequence was found in a woman in her forties or fifties who had recovered from COVID-19. The CDR3 loop reads CASSERTGGGYEQYF. CDR3 bases: TGTGCCAGCAGTGAAAGGACAGGGGGCGGTTACGAGCAGTACTTC.